The clone carrying this T cell receptor beta chain was observed once. Its antigen is not known. V was shortened by 1 base and J by 5 bases, with 14 bases between the two germline ends. The CDR3 extends over 14 amino acids. CDR1 is GTSNPN, CDR2 SVGIG, per germline (reference sequence). The PCR contained 60 Vbeta and 13 Jbeta primers. The method was immunoSEQ multiplex PCR; TCRdb's version includes in-frame clones alone and lacks a portion of them. The sample includes approximately 91,000 clones, approximately 86% of them seen just once. The data originate from a study of cytomegalovirus exposure and HLA in healthy donors. Findings and caveats of the study: The listing of approximately 160 TCR beta chains classed them as cytomegalovirus-associated.

The V call is TRBV30, the J call TRBJ1-2, with D perhaps matching TRBD1 (6 bases). The sequencing sample was made of PBMCs. The source of this sequence is a man under 40 in good health and CMV-seropositive. Written as DNA, the CDR3 is TGTGCCTGGAGTGGGCAGGGGCCATTTTATGGCTACACCTTC. It yields the protein CAWSGQGPFYGYTF.